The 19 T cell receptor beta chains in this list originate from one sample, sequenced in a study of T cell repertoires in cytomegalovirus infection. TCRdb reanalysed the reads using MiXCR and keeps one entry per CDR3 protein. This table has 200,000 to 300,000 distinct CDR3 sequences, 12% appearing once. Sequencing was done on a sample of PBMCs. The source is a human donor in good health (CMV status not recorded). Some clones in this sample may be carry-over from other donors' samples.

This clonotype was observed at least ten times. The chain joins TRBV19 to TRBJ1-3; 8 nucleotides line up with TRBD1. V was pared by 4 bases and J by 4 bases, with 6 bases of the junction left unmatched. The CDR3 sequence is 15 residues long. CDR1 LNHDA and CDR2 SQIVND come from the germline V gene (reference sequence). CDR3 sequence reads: CASSRGQGEGNTIYF. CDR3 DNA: TGTGCCAGTAGTAGAGGACAGGGCGAAGGAAACACCATATATTTT.

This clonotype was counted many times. The CDR3, as DNA: TGTGCCAGTGTCAACCCTTATCGACAGGGTAGCAATCAGCCCCAGCATTTT. Its translation is CASVNPYRQGSNQPQHF. The V and J genes are TRBV19 and TRBJ1-5, with 7 nucleotides matching TRBD1. There are 17 residues in the CDR3. Trimming removed 8 bases from V and 0 bases from J; junction bases left unmatched: 13. Looked up from germline, CDR1 is LNHDA and CDR2 is SQIVND (reference sequence).

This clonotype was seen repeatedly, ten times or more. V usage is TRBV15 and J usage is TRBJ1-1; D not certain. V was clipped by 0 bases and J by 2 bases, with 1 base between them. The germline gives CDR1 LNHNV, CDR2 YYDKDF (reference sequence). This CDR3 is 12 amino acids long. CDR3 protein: CATSRDNTEAFF. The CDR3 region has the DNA TGTGCCACCAGCAGAGATAACACTGAAGCTTTCTTT. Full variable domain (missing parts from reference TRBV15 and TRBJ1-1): DAMVIQNPRYQVTQFGKPVTLSCSQTLNHNVMYWYQQKSSQAPKLLFHYYDKDFNNEADTPDNFQSRRPNTSFCFLDIRSPGLGDTAMYLCATSRDNTEAFFGQGTRLTVV.

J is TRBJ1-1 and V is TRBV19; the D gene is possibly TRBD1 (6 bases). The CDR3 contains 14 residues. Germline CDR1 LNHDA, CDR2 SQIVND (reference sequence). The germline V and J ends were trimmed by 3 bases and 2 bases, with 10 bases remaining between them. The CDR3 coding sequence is TGTGCCAGTAGTATGCGGGGGCCTAACACTGAAGCTTTCTTT. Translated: CASSMRGPNTEAFF.

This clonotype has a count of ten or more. For the CDR3, the DNA is TGTGCCAGCAGCTTCGCCCGACAGTGGAATACCGGGGAGCTGTTTTTT. Translating it yields CASSFARQWNTGELFF. V is TRBV7-9 and J is TRBJ2-2; D possibly corresponds to TRBD1 (5 bases). The CDR3 loop spans 16 amino acids. Germline V gene data show CDR1 as SEHNR and CDR2 as FQNEAQ (reference sequence). V was trimmed by 3 bases and J by 5 bases, leaving 16 bases between them.

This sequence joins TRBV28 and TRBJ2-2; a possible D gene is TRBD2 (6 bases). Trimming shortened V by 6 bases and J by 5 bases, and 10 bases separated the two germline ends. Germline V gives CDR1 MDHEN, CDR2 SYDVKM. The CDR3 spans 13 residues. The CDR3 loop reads CASRQEGTGELFF. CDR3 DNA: TGTGCCAGCAGACAGGAGGGGACCGGGGAGCTGTTTTTT.

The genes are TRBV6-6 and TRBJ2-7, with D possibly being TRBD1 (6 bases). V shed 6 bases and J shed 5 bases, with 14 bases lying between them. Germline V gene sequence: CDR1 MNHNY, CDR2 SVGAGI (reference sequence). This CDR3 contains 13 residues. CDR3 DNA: TGTGCCAGCAGGCCCACAGGGTTGCACGAGCAGTACTTC. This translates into CASRPTGLHEQYF.

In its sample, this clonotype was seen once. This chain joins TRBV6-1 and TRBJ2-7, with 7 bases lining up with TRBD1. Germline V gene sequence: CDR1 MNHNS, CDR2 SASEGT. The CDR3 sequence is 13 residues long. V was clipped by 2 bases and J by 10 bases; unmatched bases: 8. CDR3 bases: TGTGCCAGCAGTGAACGAGGGGGCGCGAATCAGTACTTC. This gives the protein CASSERGGANQYF.

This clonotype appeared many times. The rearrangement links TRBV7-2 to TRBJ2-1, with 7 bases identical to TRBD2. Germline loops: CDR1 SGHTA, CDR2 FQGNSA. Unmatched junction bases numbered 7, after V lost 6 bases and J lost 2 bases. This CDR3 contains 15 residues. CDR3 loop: CASRVLAATYNEQFF. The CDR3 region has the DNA TGTGCCAGCAGGGTTCTAGCGGCAACCTACAATGAGCAGTTCTTC.

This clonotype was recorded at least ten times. The CDR3 nucleotides are TGTGCCAGCAGCCTCACAGTCCGGGCTGAAGCTTTCTTT. It yields the protein CASSLTVRAEAFF. The chain employs TRBV14 and TRBJ1-1; unclear D gene. Germline assignment: CDR1 SGHDN and CDR2 FVKESK. CDR3 length: 13 amino acids. V was trimmed by 4 bases and J by 6 bases, leaving 12 bases between them.

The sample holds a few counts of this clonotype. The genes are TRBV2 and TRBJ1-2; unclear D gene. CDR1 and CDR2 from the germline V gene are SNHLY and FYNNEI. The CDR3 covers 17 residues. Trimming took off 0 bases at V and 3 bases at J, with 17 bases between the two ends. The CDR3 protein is CASSEAIRTRVDYGYTF. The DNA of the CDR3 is TGTGCCAGCAGTGAAGCAATCCGCACAAGAGTGGACTATGGCTACACCTTC.

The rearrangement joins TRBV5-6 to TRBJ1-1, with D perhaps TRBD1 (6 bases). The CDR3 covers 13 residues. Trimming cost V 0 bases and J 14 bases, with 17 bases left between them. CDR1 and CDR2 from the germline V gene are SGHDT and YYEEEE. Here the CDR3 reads CASSLDRGLLCFF. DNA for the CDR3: TGTGCCAGCAGCTTGGACCGGGGGCTTCTATGCTTCTTT.

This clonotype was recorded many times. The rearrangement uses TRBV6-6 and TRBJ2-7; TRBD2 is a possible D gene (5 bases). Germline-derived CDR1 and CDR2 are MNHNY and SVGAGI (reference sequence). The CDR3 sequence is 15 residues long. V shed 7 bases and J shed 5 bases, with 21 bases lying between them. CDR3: CASTSSGARRNEQYF. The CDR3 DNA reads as TGTGCCAGCACTTCTTCCGGAGCCAGGAGGAACGAGCAGTACTTC.

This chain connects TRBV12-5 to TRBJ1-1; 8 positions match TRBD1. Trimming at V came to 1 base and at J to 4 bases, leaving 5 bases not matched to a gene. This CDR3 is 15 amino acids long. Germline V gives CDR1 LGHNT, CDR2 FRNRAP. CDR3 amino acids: CASGLGQGSGTEAFF. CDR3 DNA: TGTGCTAGTGGTTTGGGACAGGGGTCGGGCACTGAAGCTTTCTTT.

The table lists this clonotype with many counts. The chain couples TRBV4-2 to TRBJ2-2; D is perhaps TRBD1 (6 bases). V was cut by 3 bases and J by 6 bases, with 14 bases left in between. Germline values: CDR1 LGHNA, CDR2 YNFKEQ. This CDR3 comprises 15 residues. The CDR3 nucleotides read TGTGCCAGCAGCCAGGCCACAGGGAATCCCGGGGAGCTGTTTTTT. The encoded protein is CASSQATGNPGELFF.

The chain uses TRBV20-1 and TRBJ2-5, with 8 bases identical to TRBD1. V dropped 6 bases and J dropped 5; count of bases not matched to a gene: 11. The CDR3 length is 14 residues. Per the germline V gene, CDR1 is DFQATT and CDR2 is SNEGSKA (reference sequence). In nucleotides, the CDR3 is TGCAGTGCCGAGGACAGGGCCCTTATGGAGACCCAGTACTTC. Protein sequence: CSAEDRALMETQYF.

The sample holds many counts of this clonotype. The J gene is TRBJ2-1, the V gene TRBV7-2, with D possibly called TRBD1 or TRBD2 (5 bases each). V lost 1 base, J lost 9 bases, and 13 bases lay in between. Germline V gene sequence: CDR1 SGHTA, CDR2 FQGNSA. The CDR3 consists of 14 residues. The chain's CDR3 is CASSLEGTRGEQFF. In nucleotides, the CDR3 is TGTGCCAGCAGCTTAGAGGGGACCCGGGGTGAGCAGTTCTTC. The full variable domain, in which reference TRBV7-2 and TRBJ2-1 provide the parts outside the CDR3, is GAGVSQSPSNKVTEKGKDVELRCDPISGHTALYWYRQSLGQGLEFLIYFQGNSAPDKSGLPSDRFSAERTGGSVSTLTIQRTQQEDSAVYLCASSLEGTRGEQFFGPGTRLTVL.

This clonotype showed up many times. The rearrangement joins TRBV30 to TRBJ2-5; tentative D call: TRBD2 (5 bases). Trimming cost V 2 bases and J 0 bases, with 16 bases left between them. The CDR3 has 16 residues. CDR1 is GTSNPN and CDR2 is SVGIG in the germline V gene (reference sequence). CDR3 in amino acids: CAWSYRRGLDQETQYF. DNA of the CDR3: TGTGCCTGGAGTTACCGTAGAGGGTTGGACCAAGAGACCCAGTACTTC.

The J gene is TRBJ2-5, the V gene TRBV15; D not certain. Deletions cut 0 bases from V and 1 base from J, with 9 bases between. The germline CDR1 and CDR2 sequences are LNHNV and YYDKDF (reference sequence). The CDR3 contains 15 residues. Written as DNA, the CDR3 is TGTGCCACCAGCAGAGATAGGCCTCCCCAAGAGACCCAGTACTTC. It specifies CATSRDRPPQETQYF.